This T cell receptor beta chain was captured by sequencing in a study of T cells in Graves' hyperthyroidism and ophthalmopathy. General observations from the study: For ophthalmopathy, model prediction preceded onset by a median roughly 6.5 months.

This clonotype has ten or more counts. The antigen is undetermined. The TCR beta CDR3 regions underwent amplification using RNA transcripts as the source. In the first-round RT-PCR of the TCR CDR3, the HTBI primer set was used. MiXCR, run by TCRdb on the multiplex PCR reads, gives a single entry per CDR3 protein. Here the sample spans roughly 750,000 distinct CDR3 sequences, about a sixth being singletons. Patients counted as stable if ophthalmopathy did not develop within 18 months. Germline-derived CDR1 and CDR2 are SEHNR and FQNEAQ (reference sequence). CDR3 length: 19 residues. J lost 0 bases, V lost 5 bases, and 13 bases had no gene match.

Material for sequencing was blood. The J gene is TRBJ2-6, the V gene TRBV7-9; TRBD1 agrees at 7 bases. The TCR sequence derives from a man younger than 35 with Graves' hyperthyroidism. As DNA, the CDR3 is TGTGCCAGCAGCCCACGCACAGGGGCGGGCGGCTCTGGGGCCAACGTCCTGACTTTC. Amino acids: CASSPRTGAGGSGANVLTF.